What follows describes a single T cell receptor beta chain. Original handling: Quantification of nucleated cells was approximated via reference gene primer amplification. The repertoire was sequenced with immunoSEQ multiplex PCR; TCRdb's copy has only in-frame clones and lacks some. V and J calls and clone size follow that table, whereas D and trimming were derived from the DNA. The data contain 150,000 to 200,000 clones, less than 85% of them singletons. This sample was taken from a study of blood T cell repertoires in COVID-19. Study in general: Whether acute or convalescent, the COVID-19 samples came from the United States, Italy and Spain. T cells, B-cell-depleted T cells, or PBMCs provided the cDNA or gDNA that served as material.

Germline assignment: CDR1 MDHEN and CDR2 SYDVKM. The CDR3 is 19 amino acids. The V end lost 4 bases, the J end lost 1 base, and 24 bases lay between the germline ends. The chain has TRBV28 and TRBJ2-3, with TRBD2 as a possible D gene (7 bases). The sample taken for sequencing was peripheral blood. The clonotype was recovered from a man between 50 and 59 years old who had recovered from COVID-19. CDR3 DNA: TGTGCCAGCAGTTCCCCGGGGGGAACACGGCGGGGGCGCACAGATACGCAGTATTTT. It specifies CASSSPGGTRRGRTDTQYF. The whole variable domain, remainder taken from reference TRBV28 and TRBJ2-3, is DVKVTQSSRYLVKRTGEKVFLECVQDMDHENMFWYRQDPGLGLRLIYFSYDVKMKEKGDIPEGYSVSREKKERFSLILESASTNQTSMYLCASSSPGGTRRGRTDTQYFGPGTRLTVL.